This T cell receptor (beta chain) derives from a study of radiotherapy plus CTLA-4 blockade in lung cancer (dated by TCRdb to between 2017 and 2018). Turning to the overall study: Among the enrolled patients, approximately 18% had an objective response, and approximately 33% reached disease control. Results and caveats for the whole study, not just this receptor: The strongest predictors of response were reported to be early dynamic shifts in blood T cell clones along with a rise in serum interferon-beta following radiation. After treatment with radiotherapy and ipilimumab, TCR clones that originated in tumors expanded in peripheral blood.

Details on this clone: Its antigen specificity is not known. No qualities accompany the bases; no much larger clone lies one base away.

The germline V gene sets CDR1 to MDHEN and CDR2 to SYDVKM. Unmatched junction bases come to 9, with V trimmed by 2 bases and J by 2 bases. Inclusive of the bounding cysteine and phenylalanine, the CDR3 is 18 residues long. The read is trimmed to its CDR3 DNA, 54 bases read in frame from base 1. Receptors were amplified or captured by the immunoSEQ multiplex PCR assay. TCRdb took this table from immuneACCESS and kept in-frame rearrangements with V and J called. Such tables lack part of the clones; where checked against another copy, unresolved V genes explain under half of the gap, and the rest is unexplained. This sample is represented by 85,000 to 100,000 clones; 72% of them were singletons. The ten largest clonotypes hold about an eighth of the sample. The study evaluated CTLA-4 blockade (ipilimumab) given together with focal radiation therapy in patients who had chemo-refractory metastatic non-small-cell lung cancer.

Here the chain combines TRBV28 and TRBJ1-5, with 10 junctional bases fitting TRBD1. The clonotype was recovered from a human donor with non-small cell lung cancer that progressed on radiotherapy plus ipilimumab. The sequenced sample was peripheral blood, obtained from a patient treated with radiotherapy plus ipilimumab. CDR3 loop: CASSLGGDRGFGNQPQHF. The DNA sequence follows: TGTGCCAGCAGTTTAGGTGGGGACAGGGGTTTTGGCAATCAGCCCCAGCATTTT.